The 18 T cell receptor beta chains listed next were all sequenced from one sample in a study of shared clonotypes between healthy human individuals. The data were produced by immunoSEQ multiplex PCR, yet TCRdb's version contains in-frame clones alone and is incomplete. Among about 1 million clones listed, around 75% were seen once. What was sequenced was memory CD4+ T cells sorted from blood. The subset: CD45RA-negative fraction. These receptors came from a man aged 18 to 29 in good health.

The rearrangement links TRBV2 to TRBJ2-5; D not certain. Germline V CDR1 and CDR2: SNHLY, FYNNEI. V was trimmed by 8 bases and J by 4 bases, leaving 8 bases between them. This CDR3 is built from 11 residues. The CDR3 spells CASALGETQYF. CDR3 bases: TGTGCCAGCGCCTTGGGAGAGACCCAGTACTTC.

The chain employs TRBV5-1 and TRBJ2-5, with D possibly called TRBD1 or TRBD2 (6 bases each). The CDR3 is 16 amino acids. Looked up from germline, CDR1 is SGHRS and CDR2 is YFSETQ. V was clipped by 4 bases and J by 5 bases, with 21 bases between them. CDR3 DNA sequence: TGCGCCAGCAGCCCCAGTGTCCGGGGGCTTTGGGAGACCCAGTACTTC. Protein sequence: CASSPSVRGLWETQYF.

This chain links TRBV6-4 with TRBJ2-7, with unresolved D. CDR1 is MRHNA and CDR2 is SNTAGT in the germline V gene. This CDR3 contains 11 residues. Between the trimmed V and J ends, which lost 8 bases and 7 bases, there was a span of 12 bases. CDR3 amino acids: CASGSDEEQYF. In DNA, the CDR3 is TGTGCCAGCGGTTCAGATGAGGAGCAGTACTTC.

In this sample, this clone turned up a few times. The CDR3 protein is CASSPGQSGGEKLFF. The CDR3 region has the DNA TGTGCCAGCTCACCCGGACAGTCCGGAGGGGAAAAACTGTTTTTT. The V and J genes are TRBV18 and TRBJ1-4, with a possible D match to TRBD1 (6 bases). The CDR3 is made up of 15 amino acids. Germline CDR1 KGHSH, CDR2 LQKENI. Deletions cut 3 bases from V and 8 bases from J, with 16 bases between. The full variable domain, rest sourced from reference TRBV18 and TRBJ1-4, is NAGVMQNPRHLVRRRGQEARLRCSPMKGHSHVYWYRQLPEEGLKFMVYLQKENIIDESGMPKERFSAEFPKEGPSILRIQQVVRGDSAAYFCASSPGQSGGEKLFFGSGTQLSVL.

This clone turned up a few times. The genes are TRBV30 and TRBJ1-5; D call uncertain. In germline, CDR1 is GTSNPN, CDR2 SVGIG (reference sequence). The CDR3 loop spans 15 amino acids. V shed 0 bases and J shed 1 base, with 10 bases lying between them. The CDR3 loop is CAWSVSGRSNQPQHF. For the CDR3, the DNA is TGTGCCTGGAGTGTATCCGGGAGGAGCAATCAGCCCCAGCATTTT.

The chain uses TRBV6-5 and TRBJ2-7; D might be TRBD1 (6 bases). Deletions cut 2 bases from V and 1 base from J, with 12 bases between. The germline gives CDR1 MNHEY, CDR2 SVGAGI. This CDR3 is built from 15 residues. CDR3 sequence: CASSYSGTLSYEQYF. Written as DNA, the CDR3 is TGTGCCAGCAGTTACAGTGGGACACTGTCCTACGAGCAGTACTTC.

This rearrangement joins TRBV6-6 to TRBJ1-1, with D tentatively TRBD1 (5 bases). The germline gives CDR1 MNHNY, CDR2 SVGAGI (reference sequence). The CDR3 runs to 14 residues. V shed 7 bases and J shed 6 bases, with 18 bases lying between them. CDR3 protein: CASTPQGRVPEAFF. CDR3 in DNA: TGTGCCAGCACCCCGCAAGGCAGGGTCCCTGAAGCTTTCTTT.

The chain employs TRBV6-5 and TRBJ2-7, with 11 positions matching TRBD1. Germline V gene lookup returns CDR1 MNHEY and CDR2 SVGAGI. With V trimmed by 4 bases and J by 3 bases, 5 bases remained unmatched. This CDR3 is built from 15 residues. The DNA of the CDR3 is TGTGCCAGCAGTTTTCTTGGGACAGGGGGCTACGAGCAGTACTTC. This encodes CASSFLGTGGYEQYF.

This rearrangement joins TRBV19 to TRBJ2-7; 7 nucleotides line up with TRBD1. Trimming removed 6 bases from V and 3 bases from J; junction bases left unmatched: 11. Germline CDR1 reads LNHDA; CDR2 reads SQIVND (reference sequence). The CDR3 loop spans 15 amino acids. The CDR3 DNA is TGTGCCAGTAGCCCGGGGACAGCCACGTTCTACGAGCAGTACTTC. Its protein is CASSPGTATFYEQYF.

The chain carries TRBV5-4 and TRBJ2-5; D not resolved. Germline loops: CDR1 SGHNT, CDR2 YYREEE (reference sequence). The CDR3 sequence is 13 residues long. Trimming removed 4 bases from V and 1 base from J, with 8 bases in between. Here the CDR3 DNA reads TGTGCCAGCAGCCTCATCTCCCAAGAGACCCAGTACTTC. Translated, it gives CASSLISQETQYF.

The chain uses TRBV7-2 and TRBJ2-5; 7 positions match TRBD1. The germline CDR1 and CDR2 sequences are SGHTA and FQGNSA. J was trimmed by 2 bases and V by 2 bases; bases with no gene match: 17. The CDR3 is 19 amino acids. CDR3: CASSLNRGSARLRQETQYF. CDR3 coding DNA: TGTGCCAGCAGCTTAAACAGGGGATCGGCGAGGCTTCGGCAAGAGACCCAGTACTTC.

V usage is TRBV21-1 and J usage is TRBJ2-7. TRBV21-1 is a pseudogene locus. The CDR3 covers 16 residues. CDR3 in amino acids: CASSKAPTRAIHEQYF. As DNA, the CDR3 is TGTGCCAGCAGCAAAGCACCGACACGGGCGATACACGAGCAGTACTTC.

This chain joins TRBV19 and TRBJ2-5; no definite D call. The CDR3 extends over 11 amino acids. Per germline, CDR1 LNHDA and CDR2 SQIVND (reference sequence). Trimming removed 7 bases at V and 7 bases at J, with 10 bases between. The CDR3 reads CASKGWGTQYF. In DNA form, the CDR3 reads TGTGCCAGTAAAGGCTGGGGGACCCAGTACTTC.

A word on this clone: Distinct nucleotide sequences in the sample also encode this CDR3. The chain employs TRBV30 and TRBJ2-7; 10 bases align to TRBD1. Germline V gene sequence: CDR1 GTSNPN, CDR2 SVGIG (reference sequence). The ends lost 5 bases at V and 2 bases at J; junction bases unmatched: 0. The CDR3 consists of 12 residues. CDR3 in amino acids: CAWGTGAYEQYF. DNA of the CDR3: TGTGCCTGGGGGACAGGGGCCTACGAGCAGTACTTC. The full variable domain, with the rest looked up from reference TRBV30 and TRBJ2-7, is SQTIHQWPATLVQPVGSPLSLECTVEGTSNPNLYWYRQAAGRGLQLLFYSVGIGQISSEVPQNLSASRPQDRQFILSSKKLLLSDSGFYLCAWGTGAYEQYFGPGTRLTVT.

This clone was detected many times. The rearrangement uses TRBV10-3 and TRBJ1-5; 9 bases line up with TRBD1. Germline-derived CDR1 and CDR2 are ENHRY and SYGVKD. CDR3 length equals 14 residues. Trimming took 2 bases from V and 4 from J; bases not matched to a gene: 0. CDR3: CAISEGTGNQPQHF. The CDR3 DNA sequence: TGTGCCATCAGTGAGGGGACAGGGAATCAGCCCCAGCATTTT.

The chain combines TRBV4-1 with TRBJ2-3, with a possible D match to TRBD2 (5 bases). In germline, CDR1 is MGHRA, CDR2 YSYEKL. The CDR3 runs 15 residues. V lost 5 bases and J 2 bases, leaving 14 bases between the germline ends. CDR3 sequence reads: CASSALGLNTDTQYF. DNA for the CDR3: TGCGCCAGCAGCGCCCTTGGACTTAACACAGATACGCAGTATTTT.

The CDR3: CASSERLAKNNEQFF. CDR3 DNA: TGTGCCAGCAGTGAAAGACTAGCGAAGAACAATGAGCAGTTCTTC. The chain has TRBV2 and TRBJ2-1, with TRBD2 matching 8 bases. In germline, CDR1 is SNHLY, CDR2 FYNNEI. The CDR3 has 15 amino acids. The ends lost 2 bases at V and 5 bases at J; junction bases unmatched: 5.

This clone was counted at least ten times. Other DNA sequences of this sample code for an identical CDR3. The chain links TRBV11-2 to TRBJ1-5, with D possibly being TRBD1 (5 bases). Trimming took 0 bases from V and 6 from J, leaving 6 bases between them. CDR1 and CDR2 from the germline V gene are SGHAT and FQNNGV. The CDR3 covers 13 residues. The DNA for the CDR3 is TGTGCCAGCAGCTTAGACCAGGGTCAGCCCCAGCATTTT. Protein sequence: CASSLDQGQPQHF.